These 8 T cell receptor beta chains share one sample of origin, sequenced in a study of cytomegalovirus exposure and HLA in healthy donors (dated by TCRdb to 2016 to 2017). The library was prepared using the immunoSEQ multiplex PCR assay. TCRdb re-hosts the immuneACCESS table, in-frame sequences only. Its copies lack some clones; in the studies checked, an unresolved V gene accounts for under half of them, and the cause for the rest is not known. For this sample there are under 300,000 clones; around 89% appear just once. The ten largest clones represent 0.35% to 0.4% of the sample. The source material was PBMCs. The receptors shown here come from a woman aged 18-35 years in good health and CMV-seronegative.

This rearrangement joins TRBV21-1 to TRBJ1-2. TRBV21-1 is a pseudogene locus. The CDR3 is 17 amino acids. The CDR3 DNA reads TGTGCCAGCAGCAAAACCGGTCGGGTCCGAACTCAACATGGCTACACCTTC. Its translation: CASSKTGRVRTQHGYTF.

The J gene is TRBJ2-2, the V gene TRBV6-4, with TRBD2 matching 9 bases. The CDR3 consists of 15 residues. Germline V CDR1 and CDR2: MRHNA, SNTAGT. After removal of 3 bases from V and 4 bases from J, the junction contained 3 bases not matched to a gene. The CDR3 nucleotides are TGTGCCAGCAGTGATAGCGGGGGTGTCACCGGGGAGCTGTTTTTT. Its translation: CASSDSGGVTGELFF.

The V and J genes are TRBV29-1 and TRBJ1-1; the match to TRBD1 covers 8 bases. The V gene's germline CDR1 is SQVTM and CDR2 ANQGSEA. The V and J ends lost 7 bases and 8 bases, in that order; junction bases with no gene match: 12. The CDR3 sequence is 13 residues long. CDR3 sequence reads: CSAPAPQGGEAFF. CDR3 coding DNA: TGCAGCGCTCCCGCCCCACAGGGGGGAGAAGCTTTCTTT.

This clone was seen a single time. CDR3 in amino acids: CAWSRTDSYEQYF. In DNA, the CDR3 is TGTGCCTGGAGTAGGACAGACTCCTACGAGCAGTACTTC. This sequence joins TRBV30 and TRBJ2-7; D is perhaps TRBD1 (6 bases). Trimming took off 2 bases at V and 0 bases at J, with 8 bases between the two ends. This CDR3 spans 13 amino acids. CDR1 is GTSNPN, CDR2 SVGIG, per germline (reference sequence).

The J gene is TRBJ2-3, the V gene TRBV5-6; 13 positions agree with TRBD2. Germline V gives CDR1 SGHDT, CDR2 YYEEEE. The CDR3 is 17 residues long. J was trimmed by 2 bases and V by 4 bases; bases with no gene match: 7. The CDR3 DNA sequence: TGTGCCAGCAGCCTTGGACTAGCGGGGGCTACCACAGATACGCAGTATTTT. This sequence encodes CASSLGLAGATTDTQYF.

The rearrangement joins TRBV7-9 to TRBJ1-5; D possibly corresponds to TRBD1 (5 bases). V lost 1 base and J lost 3, with 7 bases in between. In germline, CDR1 is SEHNR, CDR2 FQNEAQ (reference sequence). This CDR3 spans 14 amino acids. The CDR3 protein is CASSLGGLNQPQHF. CDR3 bases: TGTGCCAGCAGCTTAGGGGGACTCAATCAGCCCCAGCATTTT.

The chain is built from TRBV19 and TRBJ1-2; TRBD1 agrees at 7 bases. Germline CDR1 and CDR2: LNHDA and SQIVND (reference sequence). With 4 bases clipped from V and 2 bases from J, the junction kept 13 bases outside the gene matches. The CDR3 runs 17 residues. This CDR3 is CASSRDSLIFSNYGYTF. The DNA for the CDR3 is TGTGCCAGTAGTAGGGACAGCTTAATATTCTCCAACTATGGCTACACCTTC.

The V and J genes are TRBV6-5 and TRBJ1-2, with 9 bases matching TRBD1. The J segment lost 8 bases and the V segment lost 5 bases, leaving 6 bases of the junction unmatched. The CDR3 is made up of 13 amino acids. Germline V gene sequence: CDR1 MNHEY, CDR2 SVGAGI. CDR3 sequence reads: CASSLTGGAGYTF. In DNA form, the CDR3 reads TGTGCCAGCAGTCTCACAGGGGGCGCCGGCTACACCTTC.